This T cell receptor (beta chain) was profiled in a study of cytomegalovirus exposure and HLA in healthy donors. Study results and caveats: The sole available immune exposure information was CMV serostatus. One cluster of highly shared sequence variants probably arose as a sequencing artifact.

In regard to this clone: What it binds is unknown.

The PCR was carried out with 60 Vbeta primers and 13 Jbeta primers. Libraries were prepared by immunoSEQ multiplex PCR; TCRdb keeps only in-frame clonotypes and omits some of them. The data contain approximately 71,000 clones, approximately 75% of them singletons. This CDR3 has 14 amino acids. Germline CDR1 MNHEY, CDR2 SVGAGI. Trimming took off 0 bases at V and 6 bases at J, with 11 bases between the two ends. The sample was PBMCs. This TCR was sampled from a middle-aged woman in good health and CMV-seropositive. V is TRBV6-5 and J is TRBJ1-1; a possible D gene is TRBD1 (5 bases). The CDR3 DNA sequence: TGTGCCAGCAGTTACTCTAACAGGTGGGCTGAAGCTTTCTTT. This translates into CASSYSNRWAEAFF.